The TCR beta chain described here comes from a study of blood T cell repertoires in COVID-19. Assay: immunoSEQ multiplex PCR; the TCRdb copy retains only in-frame clones and omits some. The sample records 200,000 or so clones, 88% being singletons. The receptor was derived from a man in his 70s with acute or convalescent COVID-19. Sequenced: peripheral blood.

The CDR3 sequence is CASSLSFATNEKLFF. The CDR3 DNA is TGTGCCAGCAGTTTGTCGTTCGCAACTAATGAAAAACTGTTTTTT. This rearrangement joins TRBV27 to TRBJ1-4, with D hard to call. CDR1 is MNHEY and CDR2 is SMNVEV in the germline V gene (reference sequence). The V end lost 3 bases, the J end lost 0 bases, and 8 bases lay between the germline ends. This CDR3 comprises 15 residues.